Listed below are T cell receptor beta chains from one sample, sequenced in a study of cytomegalovirus exposure and HLA in healthy donors. Data came from immunoSEQ multiplex PCR; TCRdb stores just in-frame clones and leaves some out. The sample records some 40,000 clones, 74% being singletons. Sequenced sample: PBMCs. These receptors were taken from a man younger than 40 in good health and CMV-seronegative. The CDR3 runs from the conserved cysteine through the conserved F or W. The D gene is left open where the match is weak. Expanded clones are given a class, and other clones once, few, many or no size at all.

J gene: TRBJ2-7
clone size: once
D gene: TRBD1
V gene: TRBV6-5
CDR3 protein: CASSSDRGTYEQYF
CDR3 DNA: TGTGCCAGCAGTTCGGACAGGGGAACCTACGAGCAGTACTTC

J gene: TRBJ2-2
clone size: -
D gene: TRBD1
V gene: TRBV2
CDR3 protein: CASSDNRGNTGELFF
CDR3 DNA: TGTGCCAGCAGTGATAACAGGGGGAACACCGGGGAGCTGTTTTTT

J gene: TRBJ2-7
clone size: few
D gene: TRBD2
V gene: TRBV19
CDR3 protein: CASSMIRGEYEQYF
CDR3 DNA: TGTGCCAGTAGTATGATCCGGGGGGAGTACGAGCAGTACTTC

J gene: TRBJ2-3
clone size: -
D gene: TRBD2
V gene: TRBV10-3
CDR3 protein: CAISGGLAATPFGTDTQYF
CDR3 DNA: TGTGCCATCAGTGGGGGACTAGCGGCCACTCCCTTCGGCACAGATACGCAGTATTTT

J gene: TRBJ2-5
clone size: -
D gene: TRBD1
V gene: TRBV27
CDR3 protein: CASSLEGGSGTQYF
CDR3 DNA: TGTGCCAGCAGTTTAGAAGGGGGCTCCGGGACCCAGTACTTC

J gene: TRBJ2-2
clone size: -
D gene: -
V gene: TRBV5-1
CDR3 protein: CASSLSAGGNTGELFF
CDR3 DNA: TGCGCCAGCAGCTTGTCTGCCGGAGGGAACACCGGGGAGCTGTTTTTT

J gene: TRBJ2-6
clone size: -
D gene: TRBD1
V gene: TRBV15
CDR3 protein: CATSRETGRSGANVLTF
CDR3 DNA: TGTGCCACCAGCAGAGAGACAGGGCGCTCTGGGGCCAACGTCCTGACTTTC

J gene: TRBJ1-4
clone size: -
D gene: TRBD1
V gene: TRBV6-4
CDR3 protein: CARPTGGCYEKLFF
CDR3 DNA: TGTGCCCGCCCTACAGGGGGCTGTTACGAAAAACTGTTTTTT

J gene: TRBJ2-7
clone size: -
D gene: TRBD2
V gene: TRBV29-1
CDR3 protein: CSSGTSRTEQYF
CDR3 DNA: TGCAGCTCGGGGACTAGTCGAACCGAGCAGTACTTC

J gene: TRBJ2-2
clone size: -
D gene: TRBD1
V gene: TRBV18
CDR3 protein: CASSTRQGPQWLFF
CDR3 DNA: TGTGCCAGCTCGACAAGACAGGGGCCCCAGTGGCTGTTTTTT

J gene: TRBJ2-7
clone size: -
D gene: TRBD2
V gene: TRBV11-2
CDR3 protein: CASSPMAGLAGLGYEQYF
CDR3 DNA: TGTGCCAGCAGCCCCATGGCGGGACTAGCGGGCCTAGGGTACGAGCAGTACTTC

J gene: TRBJ2-3
clone size: -
D gene: TRBD2
V gene: TRBV5-1
CDR3 protein: CASKLASGGAASTDTQYF
CDR3 DNA: TGCGCCAGCAAGTTGGCTAGCGGGGGGGCCGCGAGCACAGATACGCAGTATTTT

J gene: TRBJ1-2
clone size: -
D gene: -
V gene: TRBV5-1
CDR3 protein: CASSRGEGGYTF
CDR3 DNA: TGCGCCAGCAGCCGAGGGGAGGGCGGCTACACCTTC

J gene: TRBJ1-4
clone size: -
D gene: TRBD1
V gene: TRBV27
CDR3 protein: CASSPDRGNEKLFF
CDR3 DNA: TGTGCCAGCAGCCCCGACAGGGGCAATGAAAAACTGTTTTTT

J gene: TRBJ2-5
clone size: -
D gene: TRBD2
V gene: TRBV19
CDR3 protein: CATGLAGLETQYF
CDR3 DNA: TGTGCCACCGGACTAGCGGGCTTAGAGACCCAGTACTTC

J gene: TRBJ2-5
clone size: -
D gene: -
V gene: TRBV10-1
CDR3 protein: CARVLVETQYF
CDR3 DNA: TGCGCCAGGGTACTAGTGGAGACCCAGTACTTC

J gene: TRBJ1-4
clone size: few
D gene: TRBD1
V gene: TRBV5-1
CDR3 protein: CASSFAALGAGGNEKLFF
CDR3 DNA: TGCGCCAGCAGCTTCGCGGCCCTGGGGGCAGGGGGCAATGAAAAACTGTTTTTT

J gene: TRBJ2-6
clone size: -
D gene: -
V gene: TRBV15
CDR3 protein: CATSRDRSSGANVLTF
CDR3 DNA: TGTGCCACCAGCAGAGACAGAAGCTCTGGGGCCAACGTCCTGACTTTC

J gene: TRBJ1-2
clone size: few
D gene: TRBD1
V gene: TRBV11-3
CDR3 protein: CASSFQGAVYGYTF
CDR3 DNA: TGTGCCAGCAGCTTCCAGGGGGCGGTGTATGGCTACACCTTC

J gene: TRBJ2-3
clone size: few
D gene: TRBD2
V gene: TRBV7-9
CDR3 protein: CASSLTGLVVDTQYF
CDR3 DNA: TGTGCCAGCAGCCTAACCGGACTAGTTGTAGATACGCAGTATTTT

J gene: TRBJ2-1
clone size: once
D gene: -
V gene: TRBV7-2
CDR3 protein: CASRGGGVNEQFF
CDR3 DNA: TGTGCCAGCAGAGGGGGGGGCGTAAATGAGCAGTTCTTC

J gene: TRBJ2-7
clone size: -
D gene: TRBD2
V gene: TRBV11-3
CDR3 protein: CASSLNVAGAENCYEQYF
CDR3 DNA: TGTGCCAGCAGCTTAAACGTAGCGGGGGCCGAAAATTGCTACGAGCAGTACTTC

J gene: TRBJ2-7
clone size: once
D gene: TRBD1
V gene: TRBV6-1
CDR3 protein: CASSEGTGGFYEQYF
CDR3 DNA: TGTGCCAGCAGTGAAGGGACAGGGGGCTTCTACGAGCAGTACTTC

J gene: TRBJ2-2
clone size: -
D gene: TRBD1
V gene: TRBV5-4
CDR3 protein: CASSPSFDRGYTGELFF
CDR3 DNA: TGTGCCAGCAGCCCGAGTTTTGACAGGGGCTACACCGGGGAGCTGTTTTTT

J gene: TRBJ2-2
clone size: -
D gene: TRBD2
V gene: TRBV15
CDR3 protein: CATSTGLAGGRSGELFF
CDR3 DNA: TGTGCCACCAGCACGGGACTAGCGGGGGGGCGATCCGGGGAGCTGTTTTTT

J gene: TRBJ1-1
clone size: -
D gene: -
V gene: TRBV27
CDR3 protein: CASRVGGSTEAFF
CDR3 DNA: TGTGCCAGCAGGGTTGGAGGATCCACTGAAGCTTTCTTT

J gene: TRBJ2-7
clone size: -
D gene: -
V gene: TRBV7-9
CDR3 protein: CASSPRVGEGYEQYF
CDR3 DNA: TGTGCCAGCAGCCCAAGGGTGGGAGAGGGTTACGAGCAGTACTTC

J gene: TRBJ1-3
clone size: -
D gene: -
V gene: TRBV18
CDR3 protein: CASSPAAGSGNTIYF
CDR3 DNA: TGTGCCAGCTCACCAGCGGCCGGCTCTGGAAACACCATATATTTT

J gene: TRBJ2-7
clone size: few
D gene: -
V gene: TRBV5-5
CDR3 protein: CASSLSGNYEQYF
CDR3 DNA: TGTGCCAGCAGCTTGTCAGGAAACTACGAGCAGTACTTC

J gene: TRBJ1-3
clone size: -
D gene: -
V gene: TRBV28
CDR3 protein: CASSPPGFRGNSGNTIYF
CDR3 DNA: TGTGCCAGCAGTCCCCCGGGTTTTCGGGGGAATTCTGGAAACACCATATATTTT

J gene: TRBJ1-6
clone size: -
D gene: -
V gene: TRBV4-1
CDR3 protein: CASSQTRGRGLGSPLHF
CDR3 DNA: TGCGCCAGCAGTCAGACTCGAGGCAGGGGATTGGGTTCACCCCTCCACTTT

J gene: TRBJ1-1
clone size: -
D gene: TRBD1
V gene: TRBV7-6
CDR3 protein: CASSLLQGATTEAFF
CDR3 DNA: TGTGCCAGCAGCTTATTGCAGGGGGCTACCACTGAAGCTTTCTTT

J gene: TRBJ2-5
clone size: few
D gene: TRBD2
V gene: TRBV6-1
CDR3 protein: CASSAGGGETQYF
CDR3 DNA: TGTGCCAGCAGCGCTGGGGGGGGAGAGACCCAGTACTTC

J gene: TRBJ1-2
clone size: -
D gene: -
V gene: TRBV5-5
CDR3 protein: CASSPDRFLTYGYTF
CDR3 DNA: TGTGCCAGCAGCCCCGACAGATTTTTGACATATGGCTACACCTTC

J gene: TRBJ2-2
clone size: once
D gene: TRBD2
V gene: TRBV30
CDR3 protein: CAWMRGSPGELFF
CDR3 DNA: TGTGCCTGGATGCGCGGGAGCCCCGGGGAGCTGTTTTTT

J gene: TRBJ1-1
clone size: once
D gene: -
V gene: TRBV11-1
CDR3 protein: CASSERRTEAFF
CDR3 DNA: TGTGCCAGCAGCGAAAGGAGGACTGAAGCTTTCTTT

J gene: TRBJ1-1
clone size: -
D gene: -
V gene: TRBV2
CDR3 protein: CASSDRNTEAFF
CDR3 DNA: TGTGCCAGCAGTGACAGAAACACTGAAGCTTTCTTT

J gene: TRBJ1-2
clone size: -
D gene: -
V gene: TRBV2
CDR3 protein: CATSRQDNYGYTF
CDR3 DNA: TGTGCCACCTCGCGACAGGACAACTATGGCTACACCTTC

J gene: TRBJ2-3
clone size: -
D gene: TRBD2
V gene: TRBV11-1
CDR3 protein: CASSNSGSKRTDTQYF
CDR3 DNA: TGTGCCAGCAGCAATAGCGGGAGCAAAAGAACAGATACGCAGTATTTT

J gene: TRBJ1-2
clone size: -
D gene: TRBD1
V gene: TRBV11-2
CDR3 protein: CASSLGNRGYYGYTF
CDR3 DNA: TGTGCCAGCAGCTTAGGTAACAGGGGTTACTATGGCTACACCTTC

J gene: TRBJ1-4
clone size: -
D gene: TRBD1
V gene: TRBV5-6
CDR3 protein: CASSLGTGGEKLFF
CDR3 DNA: TGTGCCAGCAGCTTGGGGACAGGAGGAGAAAAACTGTTTTTT

J gene: TRBJ1-1
clone size: -
D gene: -
V gene: TRBV5-1
CDR3 protein: CASSLYPRVPEAFF
CDR3 DNA: TGCGCCAGCAGCTTGTACCCCAGGGTCCCTGAAGCTTTCTTT

J gene: TRBJ1-2
clone size: -
D gene: -
V gene: TRBV6-1
CDR3 protein: CASSRRRGDGYTF
CDR3 DNA: TGTGCCAGCAGTCGTCGGAGGGGTGATGGCTACACCTTC

J gene: TRBJ1-1
clone size: once
D gene: -
V gene: TRBV7-3
CDR3 protein: CASSPSAGNTEAFF
CDR3 DNA: TGTGCCAGCAGCCCGAGTGCGGGAAACACTGAAGCTTTCTTT

J gene: TRBJ2-7
clone size: -
D gene: -
V gene: TRBV6-1
CDR3 protein: CASIQGTNTYEQYF
CDR3 DNA: TGTGCCAGCATCCAGGGGACAAATACCTACGAGCAGTACTTC

J gene: TRBJ2-3
clone size: -
D gene: TRBD2
V gene: TRBV5-4
CDR3 protein: CASSQGWGGTDTQYF
CDR3 DNA: TGTGCCAGCAGCCAGGGCTGGGGGGGAACAGATACGCAGTATTTT

J gene: TRBJ2-5
clone size: -
D gene: TRBD2
V gene: TRBV7-9
CDR3 protein: CASSWGGQETQYF
CDR3 DNA: TGTGCCAGCAGCTGGGGGGGTCAAGAGACCCAGTACTTC

J gene: TRBJ2-5
clone size: once
D gene: -
V gene: TRBV30
CDR3 protein: CAWNARQETQYF
CDR3 DNA: TGTGCCTGGAATGCTAGACAAGAGACCCAGTACTTC

J gene: TRBJ2-7
clone size: -
D gene: TRBD2
V gene: TRBV11-2
CDR3 protein: CASSLGPGLAFLGSYEQYF
CDR3 DNA: TGTGCCAGCAGCTTAGGCCCGGGACTAGCGTTCCTAGGTTCGTACGAGCAGTACTTC

J gene: TRBJ2-2
clone size: -
D gene: -
V gene: TRBV7-6
CDR3 protein: CASSLSERMNTGELFF
CDR3 DNA: TGTGCCAGCAGCTTGAGTGAGAGGATGAACACCGGGGAGCTGTTTTTT

J gene: TRBJ2-3
clone size: -
D gene: -
V gene: TRBV11-2
CDR3 protein: CASSSFQGLTDTQYF
CDR3 DNA: TGTGCCAGCAGCTCGTTTCAGGGTTTGACAGATACGCAGTATTTT

J gene: TRBJ1-2
clone size: once
D gene: -
V gene: TRBV7-3
CDR3 protein: CASSPSAGNYGYTF
CDR3 DNA: TGTGCCAGCAGCCCCTCCGCAGGGAACTATGGCTACACCTTC

J gene: TRBJ2-7
clone size: -
D gene: -
V gene: TRBV5-4
CDR3 protein: CASSFGVINEQYF
CDR3 DNA: TGTGCCAGCAGCTTCGGGGTCATCAACGAGCAGTACTTC

J gene: TRBJ2-5
clone size: -
D gene: TRBD1
V gene: TRBV7-6
CDR3 protein: CASSFGTGKEEQYF
CDR3 DNA: TGTGCCAGCAGCTTCGGGACAGGAAAAGAAGAGCAGTACTTC

J gene: TRBJ2-5
clone size: -
D gene: TRBD2
V gene: TRBV2
CDR3 protein: CASIWTSGKGETQYF
CDR3 DNA: TGTGCCAGCATCTGGACTAGCGGGAAGGGAGAGACCCAGTACTTC

J gene: TRBJ1-1
clone size: -
D gene: -
V gene: TRBV2
CDR3 protein: CASSLMGGFSEAFF
CDR3 DNA: TGTGCCAGCAGTCTAATGGGGGGGTTCTCTGAAGCTTTCTTT

J gene: TRBJ1-1
clone size: -
D gene: -
V gene: TRBV7-2
CDR3 protein: CASSLEQRTEAFF
CDR3 DNA: TGTGCCAGCAGCTTAGAGCAGCGCACTGAAGCTTTCTTT

J gene: TRBJ1-6
clone size: -
D gene: TRBD1
V gene: TRBV27
CDR3 protein: CASSRTGPNSPLHF
CDR3 DNA: TGTGCCAGCAGTCGGACAGGGCCTAATTCACCCCTCCACTTT

J gene: TRBJ1-6
clone size: once
D gene: -
V gene: TRBV6-5
CDR3 protein: CASNRGASYNSPLHF
CDR3 DNA: TGTGCCAGCAATCGGGGGGCCTCCTATAATTCACCCCTCCACTTT

J gene: TRBJ2-5
clone size: few
D gene: TRBD2
V gene: TRBV18
CDR3 protein: CASGTSGAQETQYF
CDR3 DNA: TGTGCCAGCGGGACTAGCGGGGCCCAAGAGACCCAGTACTTC